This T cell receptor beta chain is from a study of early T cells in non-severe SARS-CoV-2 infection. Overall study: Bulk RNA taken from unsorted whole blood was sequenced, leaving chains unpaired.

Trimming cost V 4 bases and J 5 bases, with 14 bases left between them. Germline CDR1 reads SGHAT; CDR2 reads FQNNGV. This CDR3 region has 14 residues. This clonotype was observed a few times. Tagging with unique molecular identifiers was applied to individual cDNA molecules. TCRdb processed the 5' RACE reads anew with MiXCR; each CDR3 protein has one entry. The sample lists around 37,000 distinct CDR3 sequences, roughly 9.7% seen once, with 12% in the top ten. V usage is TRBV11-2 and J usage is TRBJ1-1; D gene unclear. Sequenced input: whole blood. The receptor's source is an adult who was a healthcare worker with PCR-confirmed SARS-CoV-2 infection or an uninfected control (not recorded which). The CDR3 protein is CASSYSGVGTEAFF. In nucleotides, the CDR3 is TGTGCCAGCAGCTATTCCGGGGTAGGAACTGAAGCTTTCTTT.